These T cell receptor beta chains were read from a single sample in a study of T cell repertoires in cytomegalovirus infection. Their target antigens are unknown. Each CDR3 protein gets one entry after TCRdb re-called the reads with MiXCR. The sample holds about a million distinct CDR3 sequences, roughly 30% seen once. Sequencing used cultured CD8+ T cells from PBMCs, obtained from culture after CMV antigen stimulation. Receptor source: a human donor in good health (CMV status not recorded). Some clones in this sample may be carry-over from other donors' samples. Both conserved end residues are part of each CDR3. Fields, in order: V gene, J gene, clone size, D gene, CDR3 length, CDR3 DNA, CDR3 protein. D genes are given only for firm matches. Clone sizes are given selectively: once, few, many, or a class where the clone is expanded.

TRBV11-3	TRBJ1-1	NA	NA	14	TGTGCCAGCAGCTTAGTGCCAGTGAACACTGAAGCTTTCTTT	CASSLVPVNTEAFF
TRBV5-1	TRBJ2-3	NA	NA	13	TGCGCCAGCAGGGAGGGGGGTCCAGATACGCAGTATTTT	CASREGGPDTQYF
TRBV7-8	TRBJ1-5	many	NA	17	TGTGCCAGCAGCCACTCTGGGTCAGGCGGTAACAATCAGCCCCAGCATTTT	CASSHSGSGGNNQPQHF
TRBV5-1	TRBJ2-1	NA	NA	19	TGCGCCAGCAGCTTGCTGCCACTCACATATCAGGGTATCATCAATGAGCAGTTCTTC	CASSLLPLTYQGIINEQFF
TRBV7-2	TRBJ1-2	many	NA	13	TGTGCCAGCAGCTCAATTGGGGACTATGGCTACACCTTC	CASSSIGDYGYTF
TRBV7-9	TRBJ2-7	NA	NA	12	TGTGCCAGCAGCTGGGAACTAGACGCCCAATACTTC	CASSWELDAQYF
TRBV7-2	TRBJ2-4	many	TRBD2	18	TGTGCCAGCAGTCTTCAGACTAGCGGGGGGTTCGACAAAAACATTCAGTACTTC	CASSLQTSGGFDKNIQYF
TRBV28	TRBJ2-3	NA	NA	15	TGTGCCAGCAGTTTCGGACAGCCAAGCACAGATACGCAGTATTTT	CASSFGQPSTDTQYF
TRBV19	TRBJ1-2	few	NA	14	TGTGCCAGTAGTATGACGGGTTCTATATATGGCTACACCTTC	CASSMTGSIYGYTF
TRBV5-1	TRBJ1-1	few	NA	15	TGCGCCAGCAGCTTGGCAGGGCGAGCGAACACTGAAGCTTTCTTT	CASSLAGRANTEAFF
TRBV2	TRBJ1-2	NA	TRBD1	15	TGTGCCAGCATCGCGACAGGGCCCCGCAACTATGGCTACACCTTC	CASIATGPRNYGYTF
TRBV27	TRBJ1-6	few	TRBD1	14	TGTGCCAGCAGTTTATTAGGGGGCGGTTCACCCCTCCACTTT	CASSLLGGGSPLHF
TRBV13	TRBJ2-6	NA	TRBD1	19	TGTGCCAGCAGCTCCTTAAACCGGGACAGTCGATCTGGGGCCAACGTCCTGACTTTC	CASSSLNRDSRSGANVLTF
TRBV20-1	TRBJ1-3	NA	NA	15	TGCAGTGCCCCGGGACACCTGAGCTCTGGAAACACCATATATTTT	CSAPGHLSSGNTIYF
TRBV4-3	TRBJ2-3	NA	NA	17	TGCGCCAGCAGCCCCGAATGGGAGAGGACTAGCACAGATACGCAGTATTTT	CASSPEWERTSTDTQYF
TRBV7-9	TRBJ2-1	few	NA	16	TGTGCCAGCAGCTTAGTGGGACATGTCTCCTACAATGAGCAGTTCTTC	CASSLVGHVSYNEQFF
TRBV6-5	TRBJ1-1	NA	NA	12	TGTGCCAGCGTATCCCAGGGGACTGAAGCTTTCTTT	CASVSQGTEAFF
TRBV2	TRBJ1-2	NA	NA	12	TGTGCCAGCATAAAACGTAACTATGGCTACACCTTC	CASIKRNYGYTF
TRBV28	TRBJ1-2	once	NA	14	TGTGCCAGCAGTCCCCGCAGACATTCCTATGGCTACACCTTC	CASSPRRHSYGYTF
TRBV19	TRBJ1-1	NA	TRBD1	12	TGTGCCAGTAGTATGGGACAGACTGAAGCTTTCTTT	CASSMGQTEAFF
TRBV18	TRBJ2-1	few	TRBD1	16	TGTGCCAGCTCACTCACCGGGACAGGAGACTACAATGAGCAGTTCTTC	CASSLTGTGDYNEQFF
TRBV5-4	TRBJ2-2	NA	TRBD2	15	TGTGCCAGCAGCGGATTAGCGGGAGGGGCCGGGGAGCTGTTTTTT	CASSGLAGGAGELFF
TRBV15	TRBJ2-5	NA	NA	15	TGTGCCACCAGCACGACAGACCGGTACCAAGAGACCCAGTACTTC	CATSTTDRYQETQYF
TRBV7-6	TRBJ2-5	many	TRBD1	14	TGTGCCAGCAGCATGACAGGGGGTATGGAGACCCAGTACTTC	CASSMTGGMETQYF
TRBV29-1	TRBJ1-1	NA	NA	16	TGCAGCGTTGAAGAGCTCGGTTTACGGGTTATAACTGAAGCTTTCTTT	CSVEELGLRVITEAFF
TRBV5-1	TRBJ2-3	NA	NA	12	TGCGCCAGCACCACCCCTCCAGATACGCAGTATTTT	CASTTPPDTQYF
TRBV7-9	TRBJ1-1	many	NA	14	TGTGCCAGCAGCTTAGTCCAGGGTAACACTGAAGCTTTCTTT	CASSLVQGNTEAFF
TRBV2	TRBJ2-1	few	TRBD1	13	TGTGCCCAGCTGGTACAGGGGAGCAATGAGCAGTTCTTC	CAQLVQGSNEQFF
TRBV12-3/TRBV12-4	TRBJ1-4	NA	NA	13	TGTGCCAGCAGGCCACAGGGATGGGAAAAACTGTTTTTT	CASRPQGWEKLFF
TRBV2	TRBJ2-3	NA	TRBD1	16	TGTGCCAGCAGTGAAACCACAGGGGGCGCTTCAAATACGCAGTATTTT	CASSETTGGASNTQYF
TRBV6-6	TRBJ1-5	NA	NA	17	TGTGCCAGCAGTTACACTTTGGGCAGAAAACACAATCAGCCCCAGCATTTT	CASSYTLGRKHNQPQHF
TRBV20-1	TRBJ1-2	few	TRBD1	12	TGCAGTGCTAAGGACAGGGTCGGAGGCTACACCTTC	CSAKDRVGGYTF
TRBV7-9	TRBJ2-4	many	NA	16	TGTGCCAGCAGTTGGCGGACAGTTACTAGCAAAAACATTCAGTACTTC	CASSWRTVTSKNIQYF
TRBV4-1	TRBJ2-2	NA	NA	17	TGTGCCAGCAGCCAAGATGCCTACCAATTCACGGCCGGGGAGCTGTTTTTT	CASSQDAYQFTAGELFF
TRBV27	TRBJ2-1	few	TRBD2	16	TGTGCCAGCAGTTTATCGGCGGGGGATTCCTACAATGAGCAGTTCTTC	CASSLSAGDSYNEQFF
TRBV10-1	TRBJ2-1	NA	TRBD2	15	TGCGCCAGCAGTGAAAAGGCGGGGGGGTACAATGAGCAGTTCTTC	CASSEKAGGYNEQFF
TRBV7-2	TRBJ2-7	many	NA	10	TGTGCCAGCGGGATCTACGAGCAGTACTTC	CASGIYEQYF
TRBV12-3/TRBV12-4	TRBJ1-1	many	NA	14	TGTGCCAGCAGCCCGACAGGAACGAACACTGAAGCTTTCTTT	CASSPTGTNTEAFF
TRBV4-3	TRBJ1-4	NA	TRBD1	15	TGCGCCAGCAGCCAAGGGACAGGATCTAATGAAAGACTGTTTTTT	CASSQGTGSNERLFF
TRBV5-4	TRBJ1-2	NA	NA	16	TGTGCCAGCAGCATTCCGGACAGAACCCCGGTGGATGGCTACACCTTC	CASSIPDRTPVDGYTF
TRBV6-5	TRBJ2-3	many	NA	16	TGTGCCAGCAGTCAGGGGAGTATCTCTAACACAGATACGCAGTATTTT	CASSQGSISNTDTQYF
TRBV9	TRBJ2-3	NA	TRBD1	15	TGTGCCAGCAGCGTTGGGACAGCCAACACAGATACGCAGTATTTT	CASSVGTANTDTQYF
TRBV6-5	TRBJ2-3	few	NA	18	TGTGCCAGCACTCCCGCTAACGGGGCAGGGATGGTGGCAGATACGCAGTATTTT	CASTPANGAGMVADTQYF
TRBV3-1	TRBJ2-7	NA	NA	14	TGTGCCAGCAGCCGATCGGACGTCTCCTACGAGCAGTACTTC	CASSRSDVSYEQYF
TRBV7-6	TRBJ2-3	few	NA	17	TGTGCCAGCATCTCGCCCAACAGGAGGGGAGTGGCAGATACGCAGTATTTT	CASISPNRRGVADTQYF
TRBV6-1	TRBJ2-2	NA	NA	14	TGTGCTGGGGGGGGGGGGCAGAACACCGGGGAGCTGTTTTTT	CAGGGGQNTGELFF
TRBV7-9	TRBJ2-2	NA	TRBD1	17	TGTGCCAGCAGCCCCCGGACAGGGGGCCCCGACACCGGGGAGCTGTTTTTT	CASSPRTGGPDTGELFF